This TCR beta chain emerged from a study of T cell responses to AZD1222 COVID-19 vaccine. Study results and limitations: White British donors predominated, females outnumbered males, and clonal diversity was possibly underestimated. Seropositive at baseline were only 5 or 6 AZD1222 recipients.

Generated by immunoSEQ multiplex PCR, the TCRdb table keeps only in-frame clones and is missing some. This table holds roughly 100,000 clones, approximately 89% found once. Concerning this clone: Its specificity is not known.

The V and J ends lost 5 bases and 3 bases, in that order; junction bases with no gene match: 9. The germline V gene encodes CDR1 MNHEY and CDR2 SMNVEV (reference sequence). The CDR3 has 16 amino acids. The starting material was peripheral blood, obtained 28 days after the second AZD1222 dose. V and J are TRBV27 and TRBJ2-5, with 10 bases matching TRBD1. This sequence originates from an adult who received the AZD1222 COVID-19 vaccine. DNA of the CDR3: TGTGCCAGCAGTCAAGGATCCGGGACAGGGGAAGAGACCCAGTACTTC. It yields the protein CASSQGSGTGEETQYF.